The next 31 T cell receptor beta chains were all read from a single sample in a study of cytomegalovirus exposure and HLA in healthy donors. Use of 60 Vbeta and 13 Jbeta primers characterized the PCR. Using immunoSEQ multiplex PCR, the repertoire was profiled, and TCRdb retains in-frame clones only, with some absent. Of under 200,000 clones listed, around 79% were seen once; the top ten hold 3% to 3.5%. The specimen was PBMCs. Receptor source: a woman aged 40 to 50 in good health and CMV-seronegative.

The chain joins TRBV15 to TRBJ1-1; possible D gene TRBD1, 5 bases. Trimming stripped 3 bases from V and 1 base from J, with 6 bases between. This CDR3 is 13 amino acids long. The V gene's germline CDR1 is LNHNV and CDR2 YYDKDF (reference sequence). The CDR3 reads CATSSDRNTEAFF. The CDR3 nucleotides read TGTGCCACCAGCAGTGACAGGAACACTGAAGCTTTCTTT.

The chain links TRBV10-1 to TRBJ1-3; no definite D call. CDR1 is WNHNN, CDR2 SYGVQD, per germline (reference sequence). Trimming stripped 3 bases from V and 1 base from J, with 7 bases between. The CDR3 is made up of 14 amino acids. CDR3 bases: TGCGCCAGCAGTGAAAAACAGTCTGGAAACACCATATATTTT. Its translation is CASSEKQSGNTIYF.

The CDR3 sequence is CASSRGQPIYNEQFF. The CDR3 coding sequence is TGTGCCAGTAGTAGGGGACAGCCAATTTACAATGAGCAGTTCTTC. This chain joins TRBV19 and TRBJ2-1; 7 nucleotides match TRBD1. Germline-derived CDR1 and CDR2 are LNHDA and SQIVND (reference sequence). The junction had 7 bases not matched to a gene; V was cut back by 4 bases and J by 4 bases. CDR3 length: 15 residues.

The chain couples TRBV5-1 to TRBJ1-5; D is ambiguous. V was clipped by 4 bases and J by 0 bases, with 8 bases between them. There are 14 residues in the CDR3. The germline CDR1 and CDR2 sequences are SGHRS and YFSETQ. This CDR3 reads CASSPDNSNQPQHF. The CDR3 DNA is TGCGCCAGCAGCCCCGACAATAGCAATCAGCCCCAGCATTTT.

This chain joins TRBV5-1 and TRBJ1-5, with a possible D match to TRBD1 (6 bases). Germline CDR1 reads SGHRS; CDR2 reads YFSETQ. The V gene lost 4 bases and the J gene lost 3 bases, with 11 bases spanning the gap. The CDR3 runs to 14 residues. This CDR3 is CASSLDRPNQPQHF. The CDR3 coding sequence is TGCGCCAGCAGCCTGGACAGACCCAATCAGCCCCAGCATTTT.

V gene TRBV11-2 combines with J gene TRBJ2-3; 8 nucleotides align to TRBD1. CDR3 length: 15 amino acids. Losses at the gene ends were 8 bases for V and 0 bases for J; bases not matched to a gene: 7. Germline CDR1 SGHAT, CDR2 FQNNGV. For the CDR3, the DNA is TGTGCCAGCGGGGGACAGGCGAGGAGCACAGATACGCAGTATTTT. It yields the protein CASGGQARSTDTQYF.

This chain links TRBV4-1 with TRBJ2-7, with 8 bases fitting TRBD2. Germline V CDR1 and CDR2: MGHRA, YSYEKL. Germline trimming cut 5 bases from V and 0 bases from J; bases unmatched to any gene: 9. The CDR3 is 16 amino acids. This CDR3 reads CASSVSGAPLSYEQYF. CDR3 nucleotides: TGCGCCAGCAGCGTTAGCGGGGCTCCCCTCTCCTACGAGCAGTACTTC.

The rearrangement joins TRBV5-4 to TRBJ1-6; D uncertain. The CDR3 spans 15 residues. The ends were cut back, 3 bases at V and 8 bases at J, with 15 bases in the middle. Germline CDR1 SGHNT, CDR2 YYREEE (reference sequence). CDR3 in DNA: TGTGCCAGCAGCTCCACTACCCCGGGAGATTCACCCCTCCACTTT. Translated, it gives CASSSTTPGDSPLHF. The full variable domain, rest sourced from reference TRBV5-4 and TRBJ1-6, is ETGVTQSPTHLIKTRGQQVTLRCSSQSGHNTVSWYQQALGQGPQFIFQYYREEENGRGNFPPRFSGLQFPNYSSELNVNALELDDSALYLCASSSTTPGDSPLHFGNGTRLTVT.

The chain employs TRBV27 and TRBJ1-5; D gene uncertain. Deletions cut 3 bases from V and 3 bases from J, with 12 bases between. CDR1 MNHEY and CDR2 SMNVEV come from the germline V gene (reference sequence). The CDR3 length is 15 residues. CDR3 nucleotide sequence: TGTGCCAGCAGTTTTAACGGAGCACTCAATCAGCCCCAGCATTTT. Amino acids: CASSFNGALNQPQHF.

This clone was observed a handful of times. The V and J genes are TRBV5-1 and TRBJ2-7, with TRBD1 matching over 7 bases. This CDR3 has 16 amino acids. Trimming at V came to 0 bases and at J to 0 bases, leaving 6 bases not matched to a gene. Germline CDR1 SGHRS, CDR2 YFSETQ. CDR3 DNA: TGCGCCAGCAGCTTGGCCGGGACAGTTACCTCCTACGAGCAGTACTTC. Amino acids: CASSLAGTVTSYEQYF.

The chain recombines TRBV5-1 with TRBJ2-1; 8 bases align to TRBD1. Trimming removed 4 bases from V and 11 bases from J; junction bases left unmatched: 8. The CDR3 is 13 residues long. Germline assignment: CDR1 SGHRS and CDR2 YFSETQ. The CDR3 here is CASSQKDRDKQFF. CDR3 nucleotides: TGCGCCAGCAGCCAGAAGGACAGGGACAAGCAGTTCTTC. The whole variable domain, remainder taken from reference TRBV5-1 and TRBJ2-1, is KAGVTQTPRYLIKTRGQQVTLSCSPISGHRSVSWYQQTPGQGLQFLFEYFSETQRNKGNFPGRFSGRQFSNSRSEMNVSTLELGDSALYLCASSQKDRDKQFFGPGTRLTVL.

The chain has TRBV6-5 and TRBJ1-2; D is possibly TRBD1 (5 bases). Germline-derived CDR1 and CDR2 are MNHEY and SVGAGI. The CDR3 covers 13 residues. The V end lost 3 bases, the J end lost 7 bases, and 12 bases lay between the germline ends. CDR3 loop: CASSYERGRGYTF. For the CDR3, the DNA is TGTGCCAGCAGTTATGAAAGGGGTCGTGGCTACACCTTC.

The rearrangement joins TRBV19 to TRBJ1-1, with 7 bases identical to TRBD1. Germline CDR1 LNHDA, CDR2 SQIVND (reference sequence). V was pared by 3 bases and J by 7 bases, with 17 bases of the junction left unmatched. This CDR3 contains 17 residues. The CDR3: CASSIWGTTGMHLEAFF. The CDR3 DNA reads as TGTGCCAGTAGTATTTGGGGGACGACAGGGATGCATCTTGAAGCTTTCTTT.

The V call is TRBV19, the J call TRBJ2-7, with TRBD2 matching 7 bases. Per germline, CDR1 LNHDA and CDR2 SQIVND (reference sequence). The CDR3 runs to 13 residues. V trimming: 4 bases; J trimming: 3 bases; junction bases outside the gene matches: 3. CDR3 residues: CASSSGGNYEQYF. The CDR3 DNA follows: TGTGCCAGTAGTAGCGGGGGAAACTACGAGCAGTACTTC. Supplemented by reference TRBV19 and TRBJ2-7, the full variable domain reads DGGITQSPKYLFRKEGQNVTLSCEQNLNHDAMYWYRQDPGQGLRLIYYSQIVNDFQKGDIAEGYSVSREKKESFPLTVTSAQKNPTAFYLCASSSGGNYEQYFGPGTRLTVT.

The CDR3 is CSVEAVLNTEAFF. In DNA form, the CDR3 reads TGCAGCGTTGAGGCAGTTCTTAACACTGAAGCTTTCTTT. The chain has TRBV29-1 and TRBJ1-1; D remains unclear. The germline V and J ends were trimmed by 3 bases and 2 bases, with 10 bases remaining between them. The length of the CDR3 is 13 residues. Germline lookup yields CDR1 SQVTM and CDR2 ANQGSEA. Supplemented by reference TRBV29-1 and TRBJ1-1, the full variable domain reads SAVISQKPSRDICQRGTSLTIQCQVDSQVTMMFWYRQQPGQSLTLIATANQGSEATYESGFVIDKFPISRPNLTFSTLTVSNMSPEDSSIYLCSVEAVLNTEAFFGQGTRLTVV.

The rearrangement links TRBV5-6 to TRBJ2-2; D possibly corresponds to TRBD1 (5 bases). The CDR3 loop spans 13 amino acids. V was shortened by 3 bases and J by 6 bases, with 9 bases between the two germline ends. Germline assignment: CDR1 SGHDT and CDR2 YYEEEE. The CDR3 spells CASSSQGPGELFF. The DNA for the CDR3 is TGTGCCAGCAGCTCCCAGGGTCCCGGGGAGCTGTTTTTT.

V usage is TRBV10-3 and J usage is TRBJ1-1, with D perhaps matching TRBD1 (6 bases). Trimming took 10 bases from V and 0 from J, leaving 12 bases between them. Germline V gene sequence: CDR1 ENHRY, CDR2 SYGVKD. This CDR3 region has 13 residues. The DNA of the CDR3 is TGTGCCACCTACAGGGACCTGAACACTGAAGCTTTCTTT. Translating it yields CATYRDLNTEAFF.

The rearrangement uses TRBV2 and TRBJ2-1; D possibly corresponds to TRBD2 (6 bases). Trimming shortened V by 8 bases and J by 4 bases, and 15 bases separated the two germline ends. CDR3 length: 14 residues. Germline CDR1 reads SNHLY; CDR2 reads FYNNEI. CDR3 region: CASCGTQGYNEQFF. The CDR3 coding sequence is TGTGCCAGCTGCGGGACTCAGGGTTACAATGAGCAGTTCTTC. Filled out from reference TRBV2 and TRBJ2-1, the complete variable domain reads EPEVTQTPSHQVTQMGQEVILRCVPISNHLYFYWYRQILGQKVEFLVSFYNNEISEKSEIFDDQFSVERPDGSNFTLKIRSTKLEDSAMYFCASCGTQGYNEQFFGPGTRLTVL.

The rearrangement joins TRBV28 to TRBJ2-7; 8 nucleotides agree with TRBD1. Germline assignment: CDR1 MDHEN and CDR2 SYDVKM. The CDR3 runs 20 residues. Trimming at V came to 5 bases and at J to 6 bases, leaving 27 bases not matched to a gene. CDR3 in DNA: TGTGCCAGCAGTGTTCGGTTGGCACAATCGGGACAGGTTATTGACTGCGAGCAGTACTTC. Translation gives CASSVRLAQSGQVIDCEQYF.

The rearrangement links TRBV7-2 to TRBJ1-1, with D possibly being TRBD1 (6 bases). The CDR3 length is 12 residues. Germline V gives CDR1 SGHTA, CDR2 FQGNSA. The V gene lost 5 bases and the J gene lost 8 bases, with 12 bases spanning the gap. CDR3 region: CASSPTGFEAFF. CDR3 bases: TGTGCCAGCAGCCCCACAGGGTTCGAAGCTTTCTTT.

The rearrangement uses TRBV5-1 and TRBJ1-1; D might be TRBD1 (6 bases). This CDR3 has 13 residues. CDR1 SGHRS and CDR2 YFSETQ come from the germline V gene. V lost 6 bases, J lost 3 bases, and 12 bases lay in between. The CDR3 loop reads CASKKDRDTEAFF. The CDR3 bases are TGCGCCAGCAAGAAGGACAGAGACACTGAAGCTTTCTTT. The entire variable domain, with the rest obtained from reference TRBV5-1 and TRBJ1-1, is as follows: KAGVTQTPRYLIKTRGQQVTLSCSPISGHRSVSWYQQTPGQGLQFLFEYFSETQRNKGNFPGRFSGRQFSNSRSEMNVSTLELGDSALYLCASKKDRDTEAFFGQGTRLTVV.

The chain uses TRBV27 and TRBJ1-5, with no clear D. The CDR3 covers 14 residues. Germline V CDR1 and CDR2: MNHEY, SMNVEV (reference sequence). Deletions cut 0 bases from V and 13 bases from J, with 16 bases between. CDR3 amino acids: CASSLSLGGRPQHF. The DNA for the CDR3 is TGTGCCAGCAGTTTATCGTTAGGCGGGCGCCCTCAGCATTTT.

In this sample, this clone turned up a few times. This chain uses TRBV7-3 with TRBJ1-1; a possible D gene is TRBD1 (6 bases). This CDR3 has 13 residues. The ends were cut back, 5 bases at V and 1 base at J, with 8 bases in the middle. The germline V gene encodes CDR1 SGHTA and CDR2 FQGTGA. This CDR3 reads CASSEGGNTEAFF. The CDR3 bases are TGTGCCAGCAGCGAAGGGGGGAACACTGAAGCTTTCTTT.

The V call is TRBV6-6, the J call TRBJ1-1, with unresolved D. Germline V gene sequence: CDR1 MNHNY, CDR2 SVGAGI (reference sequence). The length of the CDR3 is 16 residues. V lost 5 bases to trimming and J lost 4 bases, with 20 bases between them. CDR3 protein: CASSRTGGEGGTEAFF. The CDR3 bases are TGTGCCAGCAGTCGTACGGGCGGGGAAGGAGGCACTGAAGCTTTCTTT.

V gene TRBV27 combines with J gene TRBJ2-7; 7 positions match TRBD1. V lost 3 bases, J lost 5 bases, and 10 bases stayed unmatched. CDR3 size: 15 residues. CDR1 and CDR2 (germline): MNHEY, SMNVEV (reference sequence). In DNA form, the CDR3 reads TGTGCCAGCAGTTTGGGATGGACAGGAGAACACGAGCAGTACTTC. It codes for CASSLGWTGEHEQYF.

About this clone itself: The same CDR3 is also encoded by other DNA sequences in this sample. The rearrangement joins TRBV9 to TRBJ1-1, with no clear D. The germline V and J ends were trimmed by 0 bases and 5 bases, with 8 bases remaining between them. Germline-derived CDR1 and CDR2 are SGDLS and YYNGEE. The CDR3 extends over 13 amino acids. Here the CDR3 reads CASSVGGRTEAFF. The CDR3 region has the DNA TGTGCCAGCAGCGTAGGAGGGAGAACTGAAGCTTTCTTT.

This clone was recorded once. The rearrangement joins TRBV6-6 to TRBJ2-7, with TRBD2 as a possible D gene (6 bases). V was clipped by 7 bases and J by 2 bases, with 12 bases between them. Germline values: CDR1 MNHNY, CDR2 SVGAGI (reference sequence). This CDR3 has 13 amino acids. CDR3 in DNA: TGTGCCAGCAAGGAAGGCGGGGCCTACGAGCAGTACTTC. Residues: CASKEGGAYEQYF.

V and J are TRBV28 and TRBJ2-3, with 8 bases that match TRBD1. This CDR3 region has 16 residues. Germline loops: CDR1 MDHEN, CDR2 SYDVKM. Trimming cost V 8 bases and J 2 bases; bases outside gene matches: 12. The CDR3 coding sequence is TGTGCCAGCCCCCCCCCACAGGGGGAGAACACAGATACGCAGTATTTT. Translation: CASPPPQGENTDTQYF.

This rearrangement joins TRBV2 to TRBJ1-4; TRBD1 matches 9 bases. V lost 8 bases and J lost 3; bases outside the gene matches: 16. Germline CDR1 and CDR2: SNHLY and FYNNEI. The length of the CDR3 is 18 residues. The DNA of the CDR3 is TGTGCCAGCGAACTTTTTTTTACAGGGGGCATCGCTAATGAAAAACTGTTTTTT. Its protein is CASELFFTGGIANEKLFF. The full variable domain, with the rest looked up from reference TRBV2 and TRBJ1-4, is EPEVTQTPSHQVTQMGQEVILRCVPISNHLYFYWYRQILGQKVEFLVSFYNNEISEKSEIFDDQFSVERPDGSNFTLKIRSTKLEDSAMYFCASELFFTGGIANEKLFFGSGTQLSVL.

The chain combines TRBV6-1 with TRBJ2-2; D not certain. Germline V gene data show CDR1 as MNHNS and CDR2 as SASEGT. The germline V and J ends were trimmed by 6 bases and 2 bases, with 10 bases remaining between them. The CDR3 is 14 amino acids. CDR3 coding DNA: TGTGCCAGCAGGAGAAGACACAACACCGGGGAGCTGTTTTTT. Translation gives CASRRRHNTGELFF.

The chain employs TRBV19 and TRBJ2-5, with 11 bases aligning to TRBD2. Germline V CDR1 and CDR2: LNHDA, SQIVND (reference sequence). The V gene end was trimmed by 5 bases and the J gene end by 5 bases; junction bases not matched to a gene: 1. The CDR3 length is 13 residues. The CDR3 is CASSPSGGETQYF. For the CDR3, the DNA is TGTGCCAGTAGTCCTAGCGGGGGGGAGACCCAGTACTTC. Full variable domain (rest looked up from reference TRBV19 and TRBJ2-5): DGGITQSPKYLFRKEGQNVTLSCEQNLNHDAMYWYRQDPGQGLRLIYYSQIVNDFQKGDIAEGYSVSREKKESFPLTVTSAQKNPTAFYLCASSPSGGETQYFGPGTRLLVL.